A single sample gave rise to the 12 T cell receptor beta chains below, sequenced in a study of shared clonotypes between healthy human individuals. Measured with immunoSEQ multiplex PCR; TCRdb has only the in-frame clones, and not every one. The table includes hundreds of thousands of clones, roughly three quarters detected once. The specimen sequenced was PBMCs. All receptors come from a woman between 35 and 50 years old in good health. Some clones in this sample may be carry-over from other donors' samples.

This clone was recorded once. The rearrangement joins TRBV30 to TRBJ1-1; no clear D gene. The CDR3 runs to 14 residues. V gave up 1 base and J gave up 6 bases, with 15 bases separating them. The germline V gene has CDR1 GTSNPN and CDR2 SVGIG (reference sequence). The CDR3 reads CAWSAGLLFAEAFF. CDR3 coding DNA: TGTGCCTGGAGTGCGGGCCTTCTGTTCGCTGAAGCTTTCTTT.

CDR3 residues: CASSRQVYEQYF. CDR3 nucleotides: TGTGCCAGCAGCAGACAGGTCTACGAGCAGTACTTC. The chain combines TRBV2 with TRBJ2-7, with D possibly matching TRBD1 (6 bases). V was trimmed by 6 bases and J by 3 bases, leaving 9 bases between them. CDR3 size: 12 residues. Per the germline V gene, CDR1 is SNHLY and CDR2 is FYNNEI.

V gene TRBV5-6 combines with J gene TRBJ2-7; TRBD1 matches 8 bases. The J call is doubtful: the DNA matches TRBJ2-1 better. CDR1 is SGHDT and CDR2 is YYEEEE in the germline V gene. The CDR3 covers 14 residues. In nucleotides, the CDR3 is TGTGCCAGCAGCTCCGGGACAGGCTACAATGAGCAGTTCTTC. Translated: CASSSGTGYNEQFF.

To note about this clone: Mismatch with germline at one junction end may stem from a read error. CDR3 coding DNA: TGTGCCAGCAGCTTATCCGACGGGGTTGAGGACTTC. Protein: CASSLSDGVEDF. V is TRBV11-2 and J is TRBJ2-7; D might be TRBD2 (5 bases). Germline V gene sequence: CDR1 SGHAT, CDR2 FQNNGV. The CDR3 is 12 residues long.

The genes are TRBV27 and TRBJ2-6, with D tentatively TRBD1 or TRBD2 (5 bases each). Looked up from germline, CDR1 is MNHEY and CDR2 is SMNVEV (reference sequence). V was trimmed by 8 bases and J by 1 base, leaving 12 bases between them. This CDR3 region has 15 residues. The CDR3 region is CASGMGTSGANVLTF. The DNA for the CDR3 is TGTGCCAGCGGAATGGGGACGTCTGGGGCCAACGTCCTGACTTTC. The full variable domain, with the rest looked up from reference TRBV27 and TRBJ2-6, is EAQVTQNPRYLITVTGKKLTVTCSQNMNHEYMSWYRQDPGLGLRQIYYSMNVEVTDKGDVPEGYKVSRKEKRNFPLILESPSPNQTSLYFCASGMGTSGANVLTFGAGSRLTVL.

The chain links TRBV30 to TRBJ2-5, with D unresolved. From germline, CDR1 is GTSNPN and CDR2 SVGIG (reference sequence). This CDR3 contains 11 residues. V was clipped by 2 bases and J by 0 bases, with 1 base between them. CDR3 sequence (DNA): TGTGCCTGGAGTCACCAAGAGACCCAGTACTTC. Translating gives CAWSHQETQYF.

The chain couples TRBV19 to TRBJ2-1; TRBD2 matches at 7 bases. Germline V lookup: CDR1 LNHDA, CDR2 SQIVND (reference sequence). This CDR3 contains 15 residues. V dropped 5 bases and J dropped 2; count of bases not matched to a gene: 6. The CDR3 protein is CASSLSGYTYNEQFF. DNA of the CDR3: TGTGCCAGTAGTCTTAGCGGGTACACCTACAATGAGCAGTTCTTC.

The chain joins TRBV28 to TRBJ2-1; 8 bases fit TRBD2. This CDR3 is built from 16 residues. In germline, CDR1 is MDHEN, CDR2 SYDVKM. The V and J ends lost 4 bases and 6 bases, in that order; junction bases with no gene match: 11. This CDR3 is CASSSRLAGGGNEQFF. CDR3 coding DNA: TGTGCCAGCAGTTCCCGTCTAGCGGGTGGGGGCAATGAGCAGTTCTTC.

V and J are TRBV27 and TRBJ1-5, with 8 positions matching TRBD1. CDR3 length equals 13 residues. Per the germline V gene, CDR1 is MNHEY and CDR2 is SMNVEV (reference sequence). With V trimmed by 6 bases and J by 6 bases, 4 bases remained unmatched. CDR3 region: CASRNTGGQPQHF. In nucleotides, the CDR3 is TGTGCCAGCAGGAACACAGGGGGTCAGCCCCAGCATTTT.

As regards this clone: This likely came from a read error, as a far larger clone is one base away. The chain recombines TRBV6-6 with TRBJ1-2; TRBD1 might be the D (5 bases). The CDR3 contains 11 residues. V lost 10 bases and J lost 7, with 13 bases in between. Germline loops: CDR1 MNHNY, CDR2 SVGAGI (reference sequence). CDR3 residues: CANTGGAGYTF. Written as DNA, the CDR3 is TGTGCCAATACGGGGGGAGCTGGCTACACCTTC.

CDR3 protein: CASRGPGGYEQYF. The CDR3, as DNA: TGTGCCAGCAGGGGACCAGGGGGATACGAGCAGTACTTC. The chain recombines TRBV2 with TRBJ2-7; 7 bases map to TRBD1. V lost 6 bases to trimming and J lost 4 bases; unmatched junction nucleotides: 6. CDR3 length equals 13 residues. Germline values: CDR1 SNHLY, CDR2 FYNNEI.

About this clone itself: A read error is the likely source, as a far larger clone sits one nucleotide away. The chain combines TRBV2 with TRBJ1-1, with D maybe TRBD1 (5 bases). The germline V gene encodes CDR1 SNHLY and CDR2 FYNNEI. This CDR3 comprises 16 residues. For the CDR3, the DNA is TGTGTCAGCAGCGAGGGGCGGGGCAGCCAACCCACTGAAGCTTTCTTT. Residues: CVSSEGRGSQPTEAFF.